Each of the 31 T cell receptor beta chains below was sequenced from the same sample in a study of blood T cells in healthy people across ages. With a J-beta primer mix and a sample-barcoded 5' primer, a second PCR ran about 6 to 11 cycles. In TCRdb, the 5' RACE reads were re-called with MiXCR into one record per CDR3 protein. The table records 1.4 million to 1.5 million distinct CDR3 sequences, 42% of them present only once. Sequences were obtained from blood. Every receptor here comes from a woman aged 18-29 years in good health.

This clonotype was seen a handful of times. The V and J genes are TRBV12-3 or TRBV12-4 and TRBJ2-2, with TRBD1 identical over 7 bases. The CDR3 has 14 amino acids. The V and J ends lost 5 bases and 6 bases, in that order; junction bases with no gene match: 6. CDR3: CASSVRQGSGELFF. Here the CDR3 DNA reads TGTGCCAGCAGTGTCAGACAGGGCTCCGGGGAGCTGTTTTTT.

The sample holds many counts of this clonotype. The rearrangement uses TRBV29-1 and TRBJ2-7; 11 bases align to TRBD2. J lost 2 bases, V lost 4 bases, and 7 bases had no gene match. From germline, CDR1 is SQVTM and CDR2 ANQGSEA. The CDR3 length is 15 residues. Written as DNA, the CDR3 is TGCAGCGTTGGGGCTAGCGGGAGGTCACCCTACGAGCAGTACTTC. Its protein is CSVGASGRSPYEQYF.

The rearrangement uses TRBV30 and TRBJ2-1; 14 bases are a match to TRBD2. The germline V gene has CDR1 GTSNPN and CDR2 SVGIG (reference sequence). There are 20 residues in the CDR3. V was pared by 3 bases and J by 2 bases, with 15 bases of the junction left unmatched. In nucleotides, the CDR3 is TGTGCCTGGAGCTTATTTCCGGGACTAGCGGGAGTATCCACCTACAATGAGCAGTTCTTC. Amino acid sequence: CAWSLFPGLAGVSTYNEQFF.

This clonotype occurred a few times. The chain joins TRBV3-1 to TRBJ2-7; D is undetermined. The CDR3 has 12 residues. From germline, CDR1 is LGHDT and CDR2 YNNKEL (reference sequence). The germline V and J ends were trimmed by 2 bases and 5 bases, with 7 bases remaining between them. CDR3 region: CASSQTAHEQYF. CDR3 nucleotides: TGTGCCAGCAGCCAAACGGCCCACGAGCAGTACTTC.

The J gene is TRBJ2-3, the V gene TRBV7-9, with no clear D. Germline CDR1 and CDR2: SEHNR and FQNEAQ (reference sequence). The CDR3 runs 12 residues. Trimming pared 5 bases from V and 10 bases from J, leaving 13 bases between. CDR3 bases: TGTGCCAGCAGCCTAGATCAGTTGGCGCAGTATTTT. This translates into CASSLDQLAQYF.

This clonotype was detected only a few times. V is TRBV25-1 and J is TRBJ1-6; TRBD1 agrees at 7 bases. The CDR3 has 13 amino acids. Trimming took 4 bases from V and 7 from J; bases not matched to a gene: 1. Germline CDR1 MGHDK, CDR2 SYGVNS. The CDR3 is CASSGTGNSPLHF. For the CDR3, the DNA is TGTGCCAGCAGTGGGACAGGAAATTCACCCCTCCACTTT.

The chain uses TRBV7-9 and TRBJ1-1; the D gene is possibly TRBD1 (5 bases). This CDR3 is built from 15 residues. Looked up from germline, CDR1 is SEHNR and CDR2 is FQNEAQ (reference sequence). V lost 0 bases and J 4 bases, leaving 12 bases between the germline ends. This CDR3 reads CASSLAGGDSTEAFF. CDR3 in DNA: TGTGCCAGCAGCTTAGCCGGGGGGGATAGCACTGAAGCTTTCTTT.

The chain carries TRBV20-1 and TRBJ2-7; D gene unclear. This CDR3 contains 11 residues. Trimming cost V 7 bases and J 7 bases, with 14 bases left between them. Germline CDR1 is DFQATT and CDR2 is SNEGSKA (reference sequence). CDR3 in amino acids: CSDQPYNEQYF. The CDR3 coding sequence is TGCAGTGACCAGCCCTACAATGAGCAGTACTTC.

This clonotype was seen only a few times. The rearrangement links TRBV7-2 to TRBJ2-5, with D unclear. V was cut by 5 bases and J by 2 bases, with 9 bases left in between. From germline, CDR1 is SGHTA and CDR2 FQGNSA. CDR3 size: 13 residues. CDR3: CASSRKAQETQYF. The CDR3 DNA sequence: TGTGCCAGCAGCCGCAAGGCACAAGAGACCCAGTACTTC.

The table lists this clonotype with a count of one. The chain employs TRBV29-1 and TRBJ1-1, with D maybe TRBD1 (5 bases). The CDR3 is 13 residues long. Per the germline V gene, CDR1 is SQVTM and CDR2 is ANQGSEA. The V end lost 0 bases, the J end lost 5 bases, and 10 bases lay between the germline ends. CDR3 protein: CSVEEGWGTEAFF. CDR3 nucleotide sequence: TGCAGCGTTGAAGAGGGGTGGGGGACTGAAGCTTTCTTT.

The chain links TRBV15 to TRBJ1-2; D unclear. Germline CDR1 is LNHNV and CDR2 is YYDKDF (reference sequence). V lost 4 bases and J 1 base, leaving 4 bases between the germline ends. This CDR3 region has 12 residues. CDR3 DNA: TGTGCCACCAGCATGGGTAACTATGGCTACACCTTC. This translates into CATSMGNYGYTF.

This clonotype was found once. Compared with germline, one end of the junction differs, possibly owing to a read error. V usage is TRBV10-3 and J usage is TRBJ2-4; 8 positions match TRBD2. The length of the CDR3 is 15 residues. The germline gives CDR1 ENHRY, CDR2 SYGVKD. The CDR3 sequence is CATRKAGGGENTQYF. CDR3 nucleotides: TGTGCCACACGGAAGGCGGGGGGCGGTGAAAACACTCAGTACTTC.

This clonotype has only a few counts. This chain joins TRBV20-1 and TRBJ2-1; D is unclear. V was shortened by 5 bases and J by 3 bases, with 17 bases between the two germline ends. This CDR3 has 15 amino acids. Germline V gives CDR1 DFQATT, CDR2 SNEGSKA (reference sequence). In DNA form, the CDR3 reads TGCAGTGCTCCAAGTAGGAGTGGTTTCTACAATGAGCAGTTCTTC. Its translation is CSAPSRSGFYNEQFF.

This clonotype was picked up a small number of times. This rearrangement joins TRBV7-3 to TRBJ1-2, with D possibly TRBD1 on 5 matching bases. This CDR3 comprises 17 residues. Per germline, CDR1 SGHTA and CDR2 FQGTGA. V was shortened by 1 base and J by 8 bases, with 23 bases between the two germline ends. CDR3 DNA: TGTGCCAGCAGCTTAAATGCCCCTGGGACCGACGACCGAGGCTACACCTTC. Protein: CASSLNAPGTDDRGYTF.

This clonotype has more than one count but fewer than ten. The chain couples TRBV20-1 to TRBJ2-7; D gene uncertain. Germline CDR1 and CDR2: DFQATT and SNEGSKA (reference sequence). Between the trimmed V and J ends, which lost 5 bases and 7 bases, there was a span of 18 bases. This CDR3 is built from 13 residues. In nucleotides, the CDR3 is TGCAGTGCTTTCCCGACTGGTAGCAATGAGCAGTACTTC. This encodes CSAFPTGSNEQYF.

This clonotype appeared a few times. V and J are TRBV6-2 or TRBV6-3 and TRBJ1-5, with unresolved D. Trimming took off 9 bases at V and 3 bases at J, with 15 bases between the two ends. The CDR3 is 14 amino acids. Germline V gene data show CDR1 as MNHEY and CDR2 as SVGEGT. CDR3 sequence reads: CASARWENNQPQHF. In DNA, the CDR3 is TGTGCCAGTGCGCGCTGGGAGAACAATCAGCCCCAGCATTTT.

This clonotype was picked up a small number of times. The V gene is TRBV29-1, the J gene TRBJ1-2; TRBD1 matches at 9 bases. V lost 8 bases and J lost 8; bases outside the gene matches: 15. This CDR3 region has 14 residues. Per germline, CDR1 SQVTM and CDR2 ANQGSEA. Written as DNA, the CDR3 is TGCAGCACCTTTAACCTGGACAGGGGCGGAGGCTACACCTTC. Amino acids: CSTFNLDRGGGYTF.

The chain carries TRBV5-1 and TRBJ2-7, with D maybe TRBD2 (6 bases). The germline V and J ends were trimmed by 4 bases and 5 bases, with 13 bases remaining between them. From germline, CDR1 is SGHRS and CDR2 YFSETQ. The CDR3 has 13 amino acids. The CDR3 sequence: CASSVEGGHEQYF. In DNA form, the CDR3 reads TGCGCCAGCAGCGTGGAAGGAGGGCACGAGCAGTACTTC.

The genes are TRBV20-1 and TRBJ2-5, with D tentatively TRBD1 (7 bases). The DNA end is more similar to TRBJ2-7, so the J call may be wrong. Germline loops: CDR1 DFQATT, CDR2 SNEGSKA (reference sequence). CDR3 length: 14 amino acids. The CDR3 nucleotides are TGCAGTGCTAGAGATCGGGCAGGGGGGTACGAGCAGTACTTC. Protein product: CSARDRAGGYEQYF.

This clonotype was counted a few times. V is TRBV27 and J is TRBJ1-2; possible D gene TRBD1, 6 bases. This CDR3 is 13 amino acids long. CDR1 is MNHEY and CDR2 is SMNVEV in the germline V gene (reference sequence). Trimming took 2 bases from V and 7 from J, leaving 11 bases between them. The CDR3, as DNA: TGTGCCAGCAGTTTAGGCGGGGGCGGTGGCTACACCTTC. Residues: CASSLGGGGGYTF.

This clonotype appeared a single time. The chain uses TRBV4-2 and TRBJ2-1; no reliable D call. The closer fit of TRBJ2-7 to the DNA end suggests the J call may be wrong. CDR3 size: 14 residues. Germline CDR1 and CDR2: LGHNA and YNFKEQ. The CDR3, as DNA: TGTGCCAGCAGCCAAGGGAATGCGGTGGACGAGCAGTACTTC. Translating gives CASSQGNAVDEQYF.

The rearrangement links TRBV12-3 or TRBV12-4 to TRBJ2-7; possibly TRBD2 for D (5 bases). V shed 6 bases and J shed 7 bases, with 16 bases lying between them. CDR3 length equals 13 residues. CDR3 sequence reads: CASRSGVHNEQYF. The CDR3 DNA reads as TGTGCCAGCAGGTCCGGGGTTCACAATGAGCAGTACTTC.

This clonotype occurred once. Lacking the conserved final phenylalanine or tryptophan, this CDR3 likely reflects a read error. The chain combines TRBV28 with TRBJ2-1; the D gene is possibly TRBD1 (6 bases). The last part of the DNA fits TRBJ2-7 better; the J call may be wrong. CDR1 is MDHEN and CDR2 is SYDVKM in the germline V gene. The CDR3 is 14 amino acids. The CDR3 coding sequence is TGTGCCAGCAGTCCCCAGGGGCTACCATACGAGCAGTACTCC. Its protein product is CASSPQGLPYEQYS.

This chain joins TRBV10-3 and TRBJ2-3, with 10 bases that match TRBD2. Germline V lookup: CDR1 ENHRY, CDR2 SYGVKD. The CDR3 runs 19 residues. V was clipped by 2 bases and J by 0 bases; unmatched bases: 11. CDR3 amino acids: CAISETGLAGASSTDTQYF. CDR3 sequence (DNA): TGTGCCATCAGTGAGACCGGGCTAGCGGGAGCCTCTAGCACAGATACGCAGTATTTT.

The rearrangement joins TRBV3-1 to TRBJ2-1, with 8 bases aligning to TRBD2. V lost 5 bases and J lost 8; bases outside the gene matches: 11. Germline CDR1 reads LGHDT; CDR2 reads YNNKEL (reference sequence). The CDR3 is 15 residues long. The CDR3 spells CASSESGGPKDEQFF. CDR3 bases: TGTGCCAGCAGCGAAAGCGGGGGACCAAAGGATGAGCAGTTCTTC.

This rearrangement joins TRBV29-1 to TRBJ2-5; D is unclear. Trimming cost V 7 bases and J 10 bases, with 16 bases left between them. CDR3 size: 11 residues. Germline V CDR1 and CDR2: SQVTM, ANQGSEA. CDR3 protein: CSAERPWGQYF. Written as DNA, the CDR3 is TGCAGCGCCGAGAGGCCGTGGGGCCAGTACTTC.

Here the CDR3 DNA reads TGTGCCAGCAGCTCGGGACTTACCTCTAGCACAGATACGCAGTATTTT. Its protein is CASSSGLTSSTDTQYF. V and J are TRBV11-2 and TRBJ2-3, with D maybe TRBD2 (6 bases). Germline V gives CDR1 SGHAT, CDR2 FQNNGV. The CDR3 is 16 residues long. V lost 4 bases and J 0 bases, leaving 14 bases between the germline ends.

The chain couples TRBV20-1 to TRBJ2-7; no clear D gene. The ends were cut back, 0 bases at V and 2 bases at J, with 17 bases in the middle. The CDR3 has 16 residues. CDR1 is DFQATT and CDR2 is SNEGSKA in the germline V gene (reference sequence). DNA for the CDR3: TGCAGTGCTAGAGATTACCCGACGGGCCGCCCCTACGAGCAGTACTTC. Its protein is CSARDYPTGRPYEQYF.

V is TRBV9 and J is TRBJ2-1; D not resolved. The CDR3 consists of 15 residues. V lost 3 bases, J lost 5 bases, and 15 bases lay in between. The germline gives CDR1 SGDLS, CDR2 YYNGEE. As DNA, the CDR3 is TGTGCCAGCAGCGCGGATCTTGGGTTCAACAATGAGCAGTTCTTC. Amino acid sequence: CASSADLGFNNEQFF.

This clonotype was detected only a few times. The chain couples TRBV2 to TRBJ2-3, with TRBD2 matching 10 bases. CDR3 size: 17 residues. CDR1 and CDR2 (germline): SNHLY, FYNNEI. Trimming cost V 7 bases and J 5 bases; bases outside gene matches: 15. The CDR3 reads CASTQGPLAGVQDTQYF. CDR3 sequence (DNA): TGTGCCAGCACCCAAGGGCCCCTAGCGGGAGTGCAAGATACGCAGTATTTT.

The V and J genes are TRBV20-1 and TRBJ2-5; D is unclear. Trimming left V 5 bases short and J 2 bases short, with 12 bases between. The germline V gene encodes CDR1 DFQATT and CDR2 SNEGSKA (reference sequence). This CDR3 comprises 13 residues. Written as DNA, the CDR3 is TGCAGTGCTCCCGGGCCTTATCAAGAGACCCAGTACTTC. This codes for CSAPGPYQETQYF.